Listed below are T cell receptor beta chains from one sample, sequenced in a study of blood T cell repertoires in COVID-19. Generated by immunoSEQ multiplex PCR, the TCRdb table keeps only in-frame clones and is missing some. The sample lists under 150,000 clones, roughly 80% seen once, with about 1.4% in the top ten. The specimen sequenced was peripheral blood. The receptors were gathered from a man over 45 with acute or convalescent COVID-19. Each CDR3 is given with its conserved first and last residue. Each record gives: D gene, J gene, V gene, clone size, CDR3 DNA, CDR3 protein. The D gene is left open where the match is weak. Size tells how often a clone was seen (once, few, many) or the class of an expanded clone, and some rows leave it out.

D gene: TRBD2; J gene: TRBJ2-3; V gene: TRBV5-1; clone size: .; CDR3 DNA: TGCGCCAGCAGCTTGGCAGCTAGCGGGGGTACAGATACGCAGTATTTT; CDR3 protein: CASSLAASGGTDTQYF
D gene: .; J gene: TRBJ1-2; V gene: TRBV5-6; clone size: .; CDR3 DNA: TGTGCCAGCAGCGAAGATCACAGCTATGGCTACACCTTC; CDR3 protein: CASSEDHSYGYTF
D gene: TRBD2; J gene: TRBJ2-1; V gene: TRBV11-3; clone size: .; CDR3 DNA: TGTGCCAGCAGCTCCAGAGCGGGGGGAGGCGATGAGCAGTTCTTC; CDR3 protein: CASSSRAGGGDEQFF
D gene: .; J gene: TRBJ1-2; V gene: TRBV28; clone size: once; CDR3 DNA: TGTGCCAGCAGGACAGGTCCGGAGAATCTATATGGCTACACCTTC; CDR3 protein: CASRTGPENLYGYTF
D gene: .; J gene: TRBJ2-1; V gene: TRBV9; clone size: .; CDR3 DNA: TGTGCCAGCAGCACACCTTACAATGAGCAGTTCTTC; CDR3 protein: CASSTPYNEQFF
D gene: .; J gene: TRBJ1-1; V gene: TRBV6-5; clone size: .; CDR3 DNA: TGTGCCAGCAGTTACTCGAGCCAGAACACTGAAGCTTTCTTT; CDR3 protein: CASSYSSQNTEAFF
D gene: TRBD1; J gene: TRBJ2-7; V gene: TRBV10-3; clone size: .; CDR3 DNA: TGTGCCATCAGTGACCCTGACAGGGAAGGACCCTACGAGCAGTACTTC; CDR3 protein: CAISDPDREGPYEQYF
D gene: TRBD2; J gene: TRBJ2-3; V gene: TRBV5-1; clone size: .; CDR3 DNA: TGCGCCAGCAGCTCCCAGCGGGGGGTGAGCACAGATACGCAGTATTTT; CDR3 protein: CASSSQRGVSTDTQYF
D gene: .; J gene: TRBJ1-2; V gene: TRBV3-1/TRBV3-2; clone size: .; CDR3 DNA: TGTGCCAGCAGTGAAGGGACTGGCTATGGCTACACCTTC; CDR3 protein: CASSEGTGYGYTF
D gene: TRBD1; J gene: TRBJ1-1; V gene: TRBV4-1; clone size: many; CDR3 DNA: TGCGCCAGCAGCCAAGCCGGGGACAGGGATAAGAACACTGAAGCTTTCTTT; CDR3 protein: CASSQAGDRDKNTEAFF
D gene: .; J gene: TRBJ1-3; V gene: TRBV6-5; clone size: .; CDR3 DNA: TGTGCCAGCACCTCAAACGGGGGTTACACCATATATTTT; CDR3 protein: CASTSNGGYTIYF
D gene: .; J gene: TRBJ2-1; V gene: TRBV6-5; clone size: .; CDR3 DNA: TGTGCCAGCAGAGTAACAGGGAGCTCCTACAATGAGCAGTTCTTC; CDR3 protein: CASRVTGSSYNEQFF
D gene: .; J gene: TRBJ2-5; V gene: TRBV5-1; clone size: .; CDR3 DNA: TGCGCCAGCACCGTCGCAGGGACCCAGTACTTC; CDR3 protein: CASTVAGTQYF
D gene: .; J gene: TRBJ2-7; V gene: TRBV10-3; clone size: .; CDR3 DNA: TGTGCCATCAGAGCGGTAGGTAGTTACTACGAGCAGTACTTC; CDR3 protein: CAIRAVGSYYEQYF
D gene: TRBD2; J gene: TRBJ2-1; V gene: TRBV6-5; clone size: .; CDR3 DNA: TGTGCCAGCAGTTACAGCCGATTAGCGGGACACAATGAGCAGTTCTTC; CDR3 protein: CASSYSRLAGHNEQFF
D gene: .; J gene: TRBJ1-2; V gene: TRBV24-1; clone size: .; CDR3 DNA: TGTGCCACCGCAGACAGGACGTCGGGGAATGGCTACACCTTC; CDR3 protein: CATADRTSGNGYTF
D gene: TRBD2; J gene: TRBJ2-1; V gene: TRBV4-2; clone size: .; CDR3 DNA: TGTGCCAGCAGCCTAGAAGCGGGGGGGCCTTACAATGAGCAGTTCTTC; CDR3 protein: CASSLEAGGPYNEQFF
D gene: .; J gene: TRBJ1-2; V gene: TRBV29-1; clone size: .; CDR3 DNA: TGCAGCGTTGAAAGCGACAGTTATGGCTACACCTTC; CDR3 protein: CSVESDSYGYTF
D gene: TRBD1; J gene: TRBJ1-1; V gene: TRBV11-2; clone size: few; CDR3 DNA: TGTGCCAGCAGCTTACAGGGGGCAGGATACACTGAAGCTTTCTTT; CDR3 protein: CASSLQGAGYTEAFF
D gene: TRBD1; J gene: TRBJ1-2; V gene: TRBV19; clone size: .; CDR3 DNA: TGTGCCAGTAGTATAGACGGGACAGGACCAACCTACACCTTC; CDR3 protein: CASSIDGTGPTYTF
D gene: .; J gene: TRBJ2-4; V gene: TRBV28; clone size: .; CDR3 DNA: TGTGCCAGCCGAGTGCCAAAAAACATTCAGTACTTC; CDR3 protein: CASRVPKNIQYF
D gene: .; J gene: TRBJ2-5; V gene: TRBV5-6; clone size: .; CDR3 DNA: TGTGCCAGCAGCCTTCGGTACCAAGAGACCCAGTACTTC; CDR3 protein: CASSLRYQETQYF
D gene: TRBD2; J gene: TRBJ2-1; V gene: TRBV11-2; clone size: few; CDR3 DNA: TGTGCCAGCAGCTTAGGCCCTAGCGGCTACAATGAGCAGTTCTTC; CDR3 protein: CASSLGPSGYNEQFF
D gene: .; J gene: TRBJ1-5; V gene: TRBV12-3/TRBV12-4; clone size: .; CDR3 DNA: TGTGCCAGCAGTCGGAGACCGGCGCCCCAGCATTTT; CDR3 protein: CASSRRPAPQHF
D gene: .; J gene: TRBJ1-2; V gene: TRBV5-6; clone size: .; CDR3 DNA: TGTGCCAGCAGCTTAAAGGGGAAATATGGCTACACCTTC; CDR3 protein: CASSLKGKYGYTF
D gene: TRBD2; J gene: TRBJ2-2; V gene: TRBV5-6; clone size: .; CDR3 DNA: TGTGCCAGCAGCTTTCGACTAGCGGGGAGTTTGGACACCGGGGAGCTGTTTTTT; CDR3 protein: CASSFRLAGSLDTGELFF
D gene: .; J gene: TRBJ1-6; V gene: TRBV10-3; clone size: .; CDR3 DNA: TGTGCCATCAGTGGGCTTAATTCACCCCTCCACTTT; CDR3 protein: CAISGLNSPLHF
D gene: .; J gene: TRBJ2-7; V gene: TRBV11-2; clone size: .; CDR3 DNA: TGTGCCAGCAGCCCGGACAGCCCCTACGAGCAGTACTTC; CDR3 protein: CASSPDSPYEQYF
D gene: .; J gene: TRBJ2-5; V gene: TRBV7-2; clone size: once; CDR3 DNA: TGTGCCAGCAGCTCGGTTAGTACGGGGTCCGTAGAGACCCAGTACTTC; CDR3 protein: CASSSVSTGSVETQYF
D gene: .; J gene: TRBJ1-1; V gene: TRBV3-1/TRBV3-2; clone size: .; CDR3 DNA: TGTGCCAGCAGCCAAGAGGGGGCCTCATTCTACGGCACTGAAGCTTTCTTT; CDR3 protein: CASSQEGASFYGTEAFF
D gene: .; J gene: TRBJ1-4; V gene: TRBV28; clone size: .; CDR3 DNA: TGTGCCAGCAGGGTCACCGGGACTTCTGAAAAACTGTTTTTT; CDR3 protein: CASRVTGTSEKLFF
D gene: TRBD1; J gene: TRBJ1-6; V gene: TRBV6-5; clone size: .; CDR3 DNA: TGTGCCAGCAGGATCCGGGACAGATATAATTCACCCCTCCACTTT; CDR3 protein: CASRIRDRYNSPLHF
D gene: TRBD2; J gene: TRBJ2-3; V gene: TRBV6-2/TRBV6-3; clone size: once; CDR3 DNA: TGTGCCAGCAGTTCACTAGCGGGGGGGACAGATACGCAGTATTTT; CDR3 protein: CASSSLAGGTDTQYF
D gene: TRBD2; J gene: TRBJ2-3; V gene: TRBV5-1; clone size: .; CDR3 DNA: TGCGCCAGCAGCTTGGCGGGAGCGGGGGGATACACAGATACGCAGTATTTT; CDR3 protein: CASSLAGAGGYTDTQYF
D gene: TRBD2; J gene: TRBJ2-1; V gene: TRBV11-3; clone size: .; CDR3 DNA: TGTGCCAGCAGCTCCGCGGGGGGGCCCTGGAATGAGCAGTTCTTC; CDR3 protein: CASSSAGGPWNEQFF
D gene: .; J gene: TRBJ1-5; V gene: TRBV28; clone size: .; CDR3 DNA: TGTGCCAGCAGGCAGACCCAACGGGGCAATCAGCCCCAGCATTTT; CDR3 protein: CASRQTQRGNQPQHF
D gene: .; J gene: TRBJ1-1; V gene: TRBV6-2/TRBV6-3; clone size: .; CDR3 DNA: TGTGCCAGCAGTTCTATCCCCGGGACAAAGAACACTGAAGCTTTCTTT; CDR3 protein: CASSSIPGTKNTEAFF
D gene: .; J gene: TRBJ1-2; V gene: TRBV7-9; clone size: .; CDR3 DNA: TGTGCCAGCAGCTCACAGGGAAACTATGGCTACACCTTC; CDR3 protein: CASSSQGNYGYTF